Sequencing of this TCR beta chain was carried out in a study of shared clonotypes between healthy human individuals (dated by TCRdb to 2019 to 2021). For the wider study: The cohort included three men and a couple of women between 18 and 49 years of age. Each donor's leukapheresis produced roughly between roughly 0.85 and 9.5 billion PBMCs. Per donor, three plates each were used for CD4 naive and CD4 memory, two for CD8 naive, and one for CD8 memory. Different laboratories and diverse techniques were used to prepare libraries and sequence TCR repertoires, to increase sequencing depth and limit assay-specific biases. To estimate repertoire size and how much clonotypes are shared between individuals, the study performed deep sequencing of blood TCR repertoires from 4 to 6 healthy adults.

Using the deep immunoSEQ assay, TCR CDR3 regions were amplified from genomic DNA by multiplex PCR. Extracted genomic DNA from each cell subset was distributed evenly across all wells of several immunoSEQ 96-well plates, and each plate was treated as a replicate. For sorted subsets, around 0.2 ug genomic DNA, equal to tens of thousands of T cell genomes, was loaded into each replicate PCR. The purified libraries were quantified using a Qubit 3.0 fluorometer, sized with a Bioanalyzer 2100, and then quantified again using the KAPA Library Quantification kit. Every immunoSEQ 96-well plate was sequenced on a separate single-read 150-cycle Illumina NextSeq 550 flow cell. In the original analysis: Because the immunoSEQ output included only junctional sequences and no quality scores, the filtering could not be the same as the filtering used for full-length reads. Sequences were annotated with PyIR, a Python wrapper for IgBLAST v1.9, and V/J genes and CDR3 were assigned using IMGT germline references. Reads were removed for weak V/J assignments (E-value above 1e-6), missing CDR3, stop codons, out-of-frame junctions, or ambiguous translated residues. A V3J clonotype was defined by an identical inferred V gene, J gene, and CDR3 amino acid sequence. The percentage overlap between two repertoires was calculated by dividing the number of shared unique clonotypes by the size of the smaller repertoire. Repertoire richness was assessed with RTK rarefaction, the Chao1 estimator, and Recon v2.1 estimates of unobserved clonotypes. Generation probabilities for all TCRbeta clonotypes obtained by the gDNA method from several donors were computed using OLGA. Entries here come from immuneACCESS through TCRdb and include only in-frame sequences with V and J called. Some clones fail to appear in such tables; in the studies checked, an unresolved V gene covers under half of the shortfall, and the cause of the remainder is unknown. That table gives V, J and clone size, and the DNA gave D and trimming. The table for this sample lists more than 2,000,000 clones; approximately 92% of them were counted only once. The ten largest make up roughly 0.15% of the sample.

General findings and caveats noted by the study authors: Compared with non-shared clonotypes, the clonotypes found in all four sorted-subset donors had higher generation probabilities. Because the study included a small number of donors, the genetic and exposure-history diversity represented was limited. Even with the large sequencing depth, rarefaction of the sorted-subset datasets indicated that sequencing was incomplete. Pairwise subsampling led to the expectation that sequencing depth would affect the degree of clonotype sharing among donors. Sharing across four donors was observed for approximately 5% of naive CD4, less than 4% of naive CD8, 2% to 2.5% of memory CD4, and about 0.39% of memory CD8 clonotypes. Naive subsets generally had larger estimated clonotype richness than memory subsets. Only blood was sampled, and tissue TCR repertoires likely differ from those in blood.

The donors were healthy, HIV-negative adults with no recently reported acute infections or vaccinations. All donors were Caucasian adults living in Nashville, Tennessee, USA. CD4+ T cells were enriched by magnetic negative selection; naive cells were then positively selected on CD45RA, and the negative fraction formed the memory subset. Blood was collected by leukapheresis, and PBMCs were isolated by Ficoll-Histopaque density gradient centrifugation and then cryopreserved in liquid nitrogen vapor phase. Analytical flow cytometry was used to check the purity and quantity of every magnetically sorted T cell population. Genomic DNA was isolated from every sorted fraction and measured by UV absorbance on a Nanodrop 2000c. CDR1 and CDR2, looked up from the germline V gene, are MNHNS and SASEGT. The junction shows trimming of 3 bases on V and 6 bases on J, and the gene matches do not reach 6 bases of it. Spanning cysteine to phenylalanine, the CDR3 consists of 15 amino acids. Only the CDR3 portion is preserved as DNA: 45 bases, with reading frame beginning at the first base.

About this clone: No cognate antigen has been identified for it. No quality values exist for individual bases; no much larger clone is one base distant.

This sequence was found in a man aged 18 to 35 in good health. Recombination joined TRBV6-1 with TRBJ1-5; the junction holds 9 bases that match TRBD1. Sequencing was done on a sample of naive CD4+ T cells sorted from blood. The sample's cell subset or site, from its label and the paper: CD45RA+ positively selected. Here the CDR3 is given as CASSEDRGFGQPQHF. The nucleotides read TGTGCCAGCAGTGAGGACAGGGGTTTCGGTCAGCCCCAGCATTTT.